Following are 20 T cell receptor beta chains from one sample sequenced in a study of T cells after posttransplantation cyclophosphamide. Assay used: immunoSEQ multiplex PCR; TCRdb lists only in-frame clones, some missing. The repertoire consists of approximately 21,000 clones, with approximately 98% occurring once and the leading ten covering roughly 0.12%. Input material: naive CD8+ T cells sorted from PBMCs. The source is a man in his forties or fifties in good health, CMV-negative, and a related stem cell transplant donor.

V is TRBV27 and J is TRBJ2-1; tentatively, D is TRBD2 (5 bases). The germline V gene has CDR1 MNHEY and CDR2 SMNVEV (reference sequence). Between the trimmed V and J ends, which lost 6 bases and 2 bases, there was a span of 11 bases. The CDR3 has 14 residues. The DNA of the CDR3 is TGTGCCAGCAGGACCCTGACTACCTACAATGAGCAGTTCTTC. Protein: CASRTLTTYNEQFF.

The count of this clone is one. CDR3: CASSYSRTGRTEAFF. The CDR3 DNA is TGTGCCAGCAGTTACTCCCGGACAGGGCGCACTGAAGCTTTCTTT. This chain joins TRBV6-5 and TRBJ1-1, with TRBD1 matching 8 bases. The CDR3 extends over 15 amino acids. Trimming at V came to 0 bases and at J to 4 bases, leaving 4 bases not matched to a gene. Germline values: CDR1 MNHEY, CDR2 SVGAGI.

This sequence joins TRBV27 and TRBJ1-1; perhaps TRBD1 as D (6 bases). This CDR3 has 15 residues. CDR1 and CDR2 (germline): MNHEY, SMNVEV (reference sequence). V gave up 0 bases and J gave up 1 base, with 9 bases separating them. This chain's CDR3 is CASSLSGTPNTEAFF. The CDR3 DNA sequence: TGTGCCAGCAGTTTATCGGGGACACCGAACACTGAAGCTTTCTTT.

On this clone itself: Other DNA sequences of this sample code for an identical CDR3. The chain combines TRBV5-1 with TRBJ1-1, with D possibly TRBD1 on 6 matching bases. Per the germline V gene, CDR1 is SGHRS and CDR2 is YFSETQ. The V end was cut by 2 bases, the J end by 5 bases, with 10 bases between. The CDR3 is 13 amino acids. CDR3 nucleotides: TGCGCCAGCAGCTTTGGGGGGGCGACTGAAGCTTTCTTT. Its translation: CASSFGGATEAFF.

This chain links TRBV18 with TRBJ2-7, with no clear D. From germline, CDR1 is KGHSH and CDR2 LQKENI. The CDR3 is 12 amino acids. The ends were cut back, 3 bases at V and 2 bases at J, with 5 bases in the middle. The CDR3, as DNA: TGTGCCAGCTCACCCGTAACCTACGAGCAGTACTTC. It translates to CASSPVTYEQYF.

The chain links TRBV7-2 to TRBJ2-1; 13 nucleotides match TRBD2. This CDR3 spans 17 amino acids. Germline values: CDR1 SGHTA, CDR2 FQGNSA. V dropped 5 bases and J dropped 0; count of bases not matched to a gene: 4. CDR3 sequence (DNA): TGTGCCAGCAGCCTCCGGACTAGCGGGAGCTCCTACAATGAGCAGTTCTTC. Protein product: CASSLRTSGSSYNEQFF.

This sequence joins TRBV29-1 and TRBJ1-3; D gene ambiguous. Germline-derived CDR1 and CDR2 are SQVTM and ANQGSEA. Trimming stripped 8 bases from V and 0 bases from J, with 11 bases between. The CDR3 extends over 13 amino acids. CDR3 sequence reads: CSSQLRSGNTIYF. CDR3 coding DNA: TGCAGCTCCCAACTCCGCTCTGGAAACACCATATATTTT.

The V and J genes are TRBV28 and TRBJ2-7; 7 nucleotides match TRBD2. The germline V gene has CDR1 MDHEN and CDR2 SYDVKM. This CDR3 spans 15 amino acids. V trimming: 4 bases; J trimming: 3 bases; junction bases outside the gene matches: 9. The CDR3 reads CASSSPVLAFYEQYF. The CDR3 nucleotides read TGTGCCAGCAGTTCCCCTGTACTAGCGTTCTACGAGCAGTACTTC.

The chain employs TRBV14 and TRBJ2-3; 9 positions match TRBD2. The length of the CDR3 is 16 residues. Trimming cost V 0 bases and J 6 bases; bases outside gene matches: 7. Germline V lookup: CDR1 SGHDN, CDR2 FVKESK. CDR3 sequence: CASSQDKSGRWDTQYF. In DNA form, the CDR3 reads TGTGCCAGCAGCCAAGATAAGAGCGGGAGGTGGGATACGCAGTATTTT.

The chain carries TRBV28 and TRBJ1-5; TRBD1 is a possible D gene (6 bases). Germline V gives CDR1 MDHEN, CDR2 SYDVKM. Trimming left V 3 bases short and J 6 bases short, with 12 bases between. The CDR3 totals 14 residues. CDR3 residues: CASSFSGGSQPQHF. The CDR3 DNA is TGTGCCAGCAGTTTTTCGGGGGGCAGTCAGCCCCAGCATTTT.

DNA for the CDR3: TGCGCCAGCAGCCCTCCCGCGGGACGTTTTGGCGGGGAGCTGTTTTTT. It specifies CASSPPAGRFGGELFF. J is TRBJ2-2 and V is TRBV4-1, with D possibly matching TRBD2 (6 bases). Germline V CDR1 and CDR2: MGHRA, YSYEKL. The V end was cut by 4 bases, the J end by 7 bases, with 19 bases between. The CDR3 runs 16 residues.

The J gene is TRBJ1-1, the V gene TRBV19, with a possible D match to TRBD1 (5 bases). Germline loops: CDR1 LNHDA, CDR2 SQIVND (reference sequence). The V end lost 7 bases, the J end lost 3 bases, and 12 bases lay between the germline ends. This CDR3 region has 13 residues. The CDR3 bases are TGTGCCAGTACGGGCAGGGTCTACACTGAAGCTTTCTTT. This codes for CASTGRVYTEAFF.

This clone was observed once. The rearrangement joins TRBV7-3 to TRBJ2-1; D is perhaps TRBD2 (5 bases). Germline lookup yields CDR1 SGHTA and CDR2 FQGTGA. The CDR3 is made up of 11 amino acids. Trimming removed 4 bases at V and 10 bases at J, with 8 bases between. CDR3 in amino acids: CASSSRGEQFF. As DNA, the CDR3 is TGTGCCAGCAGCTCCCGGGGAGAGCAGTTCTTC. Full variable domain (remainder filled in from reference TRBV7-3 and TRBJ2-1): GAGVSQTPSNKVTEKGKYVELRCDPISGHTALYWYRQSLGQGPEFLIYFQGTGAADDSGLPNDRFFAVRPEGSVSTLKIQRTERGDSAVYLCASSSRGEQFFGPGTRLTVL.

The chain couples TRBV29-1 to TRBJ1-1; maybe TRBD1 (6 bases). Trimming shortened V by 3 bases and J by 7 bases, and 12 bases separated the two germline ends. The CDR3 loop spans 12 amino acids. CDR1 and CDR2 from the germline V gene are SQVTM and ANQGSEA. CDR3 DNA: TGCAGCGTTGAGACAGGAAGGAATGAAGCTTTCTTT. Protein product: CSVETGRNEAFF.

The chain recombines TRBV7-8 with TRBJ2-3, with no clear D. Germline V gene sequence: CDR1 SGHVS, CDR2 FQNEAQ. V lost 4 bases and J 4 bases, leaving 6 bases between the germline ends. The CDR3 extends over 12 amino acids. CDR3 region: CASSSEADTQYF. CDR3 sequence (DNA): TGTGCCAGCAGCTCCGAGGCAGATACGCAGTATTTT. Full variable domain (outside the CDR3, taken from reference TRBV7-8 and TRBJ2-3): GAGVSQSPRYKVAKRGQDVALRCDPISGHVSLFWYQQALGQGPEFLTYFQNEAQLDKSGLPSDRFFAERPEGSVSTLKIQRTQQEDSAVYLCASSSEADTQYFGPGTRLTVL.

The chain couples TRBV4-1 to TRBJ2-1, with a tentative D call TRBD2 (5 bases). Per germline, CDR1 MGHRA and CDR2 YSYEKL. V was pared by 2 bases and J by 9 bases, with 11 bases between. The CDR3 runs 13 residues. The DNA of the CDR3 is TGCGCCAGCAGCCAACAACTAGGTTTTGAGCAGTTCTTC. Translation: CASSQQLGFEQFF.

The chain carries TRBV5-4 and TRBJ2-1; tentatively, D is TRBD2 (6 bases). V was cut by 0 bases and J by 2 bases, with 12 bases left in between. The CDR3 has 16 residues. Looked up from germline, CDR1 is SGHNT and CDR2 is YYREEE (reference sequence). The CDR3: CASSLERERTYNEQFF. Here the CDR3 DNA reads TGTGCCAGCAGCTTGGAACGGGAGAGGACCTACAATGAGCAGTTCTTC.

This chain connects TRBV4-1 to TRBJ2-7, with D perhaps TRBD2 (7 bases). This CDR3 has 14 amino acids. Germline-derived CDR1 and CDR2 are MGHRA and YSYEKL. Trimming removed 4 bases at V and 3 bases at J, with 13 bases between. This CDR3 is CASSPGGLLYEQYF. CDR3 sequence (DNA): TGCGCCAGCAGCCCCGGGGGGCTCCTCTACGAGCAGTACTTC.

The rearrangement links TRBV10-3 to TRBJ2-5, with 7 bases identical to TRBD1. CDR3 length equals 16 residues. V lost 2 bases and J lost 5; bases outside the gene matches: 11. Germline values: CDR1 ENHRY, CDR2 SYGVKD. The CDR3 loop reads CAISEPGTASTETQYF. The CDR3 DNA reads TGTGCCATCAGTGAGCCAGGGACAGCGTCGACGGAGACCCAGTACTTC.

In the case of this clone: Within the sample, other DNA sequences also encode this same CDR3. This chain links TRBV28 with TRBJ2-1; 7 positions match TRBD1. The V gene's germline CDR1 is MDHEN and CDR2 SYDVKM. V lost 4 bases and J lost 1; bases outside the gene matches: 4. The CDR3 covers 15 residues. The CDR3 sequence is CASSSPGQSYNEQFF. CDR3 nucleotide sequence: TGTGCCAGCAGTTCTCCGGGACAGTCCTACAATGAGCAGTTCTTC.